Shown below are 6 T cell receptor beta chains from a single sample sequenced in a study of control samples from healthy donors and cancer patients. Profiled with immunoSEQ multiplex PCR; TCRdb holds only in-frame clones, not every one. The repertoire consists of over 25,000 clones, with 70% to 90% occurring once and the leading ten covering about 3.6%. Sequenced sample: formalin-fixed, paraffin-embedded tissue. The receptors come from a female donor with melanoma.

As DNA, the CDR3 is TGTGCCAGCAGTTACTCAACGACAGAGACTAATGAAAAACTGTTTTTT. It yields the protein CASSYSTTETNEKLFF. This chain connects TRBV6-5 to TRBJ1-4; D perhaps matches TRBD1 (5 bases). CDR3 length: 16 residues. The V end lost 0 bases, the J end lost 2 bases, and 10 bases lay between the germline ends. Germline V CDR1 and CDR2: MNHEY, SVGAGI.

J is TRBJ2-2 and V is TRBV29-1; possibly TRBD2 for D (5 bases). Germline V gene sequence: CDR1 SQVTM, CDR2 ANQGSEA. Trimming removed 4 bases from V and 4 bases from J, with 7 bases in between. This CDR3 spans 12 amino acids. CDR3 loop: CSVVRGTGELFF. CDR3 in DNA: TGCAGCGTTGTACGGGGCACCGGGGAGCTGTTTTTT.

The chain recombines TRBV19 with TRBJ2-2, with 12 bases that match TRBD2. Trimming at V came to 4 bases and at J to 7 bases, leaving 7 bases not matched to a gene. Per the germline V gene, CDR1 is LNHDA and CDR2 is SQIVND (reference sequence). The CDR3 has 16 amino acids. The CDR3 spells CASSTTSGRRLGELFF. The CDR3 DNA reads TGTGCCAGTAGTACGACTAGCGGGAGACGACTCGGGGAGCTGTTTTTT.

The chain combines TRBV13 with TRBJ2-3, with D unresolved. The CDR3 runs 11 residues. The germline V gene encodes CDR1 PRHDT and CDR2 FYEKMQ (reference sequence). V lost 1 base and J lost 5, with 1 base in between. The CDR3 loop is CASSLVDTQYF. The CDR3 DNA sequence: TGTGCCAGCAGCTTAGTAGATACGCAGTATTTT.

This chain links TRBV7-8 with TRBJ2-3; TRBD2 is a possible D gene (6 bases). Germline CDR1 SGHVS, CDR2 FQNEAQ. CDR3 length: 15 residues. V lost 2 bases to trimming and J lost 4 bases, with 13 bases between them. CDR3 coding DNA: TGTGCCAGCAGCTTAAGGGAGGCGGCATCAGATACGCAGTATTTT. Protein product: CASSLREAASDTQYF.

The chain has TRBV7-2 and TRBJ1-3; D call uncertain. The V gene lost 2 bases and the J gene lost 4 bases, with 9 bases spanning the gap. The CDR3 is 14 amino acids. Germline CDR1 reads SGHTA; CDR2 reads FQGNSA. CDR3 DNA sequence: TGTGCCAGCAGCTTATTTCCCCAGGGAAACACCATATATTTT. Translating gives CASSLFPQGNTIYF.